These T cell receptor beta chains were read from a single sample in a study of T cell responses to AZD1222 COVID-19 vaccine. TCRdb's copy holds only in-frame clones and misses some; the assay was immunoSEQ multiplex PCR. Of 150,000 to 200,000 clones in the sample, 85% to 95% were seen once. Source: peripheral blood, taken on day 0 of AZD1222 vaccination. These receptors were collected from an adult in good health. Both conserved end residues are trimmed from each CDR3.

J gene,V gene,CDR3 protein
TRBJ2-7,TRBV10-3,AISDGQGPLRNEQY
TRBJ2-5,TRBV2,ASSEGQGFGETQY
TRBJ1-6,TRBV6-4,ASRVQGTRNSPLH
TRBJ2-7,TRBV7-9,ASSPPAGGDDYEQY
TRBJ1-1,TRBV14,ASGSWTEAF
TRBJ2-2,TRBV9,ASSVATGELAGELF
TRBJ1-4,TRBV6-1,ASREVQGVDEKLF
TRBJ1-4,TRBV12-3/TRBV12-4,ASSLSEKLF
TRBJ1-1,TRBV11-2,ASSLVNDGEAF
TRBJ2-7,TRBV28,ASRGGTLSYEQY
TRBJ1-1,TRBV5-1,ASSRENVYTEAF
TRBJ2-1,TRBV7-9,ASSLVSYNEQF
TRBJ1-1,TRBV7-9,ASSLGVTEAF
TRBJ1-5,TRBV7-2,ASSQRQSQPQH
TRBJ2-1,TRBV4-2,ASSQGTTRRIGEQF
TRBJ1-3,TRBV2,ASTGAWGTIY
TRBJ2-1,TRBV6-2/TRBV6-3,ASSYSTRDPSYNEQF